What follows are 24 T cell receptor beta chains derived from one specimen sequenced in a study of beta chain features in type 1 diabetes. As every portion of the isolated RNA was reverse transcribed, the sequencing read expressed TCRB transcripts. The table came from immunoSEQ multiplex PCR; TCRdb's copy has only in-frame clones and leaves some out. The data contain 130,000 to 150,000 clones, under 60% of them singletons. Specimen: Tregs from blood. These receptors were obtained from a man between 18 and 29 years old in good health.

The CDR3, as DNA: TGTGCCAGCAGCTTAGCGCGGCAGGGATGGGGCACTGAAGCTTTCTTT. This gives the protein CASSLARQGWGTEAFF. The chain couples TRBV7-2 to TRBJ1-1, with D tentatively TRBD1 (5 bases). Trimming left V 0 bases short and J 4 bases short, with 15 bases between. Germline V gene sequence: CDR1 SGHTA, CDR2 FQGNSA. This CDR3 region has 16 residues.

This chain uses TRBV18 with TRBJ1-3, with D uncertain. Germline assignment: CDR1 KGHSH and CDR2 LQKENI. The CDR3 has 15 amino acids. Trimming removed 0 bases at V and 0 bases at J, with 6 bases between. The CDR3 loop is CASSPPRGSGNTIYF. The CDR3 coding sequence is TGTGCCAGCTCACCACCTCGGGGCTCTGGAAACACCATATATTTT.

This clone turned up a few times. This CDR3 reads CASSWKQGSEQYF. CDR3 nucleotide sequence: TGCGCCAGCAGCTGGAAACAGGGAAGCGAGCAGTACTTC. The J gene is TRBJ2-7, the V gene TRBV5-1; tentatively, D is TRBD1 (6 bases). The CDR3 has 13 amino acids. Trimming removed 3 bases at V and 6 bases at J, with 13 bases between. Germline values: CDR1 SGHRS, CDR2 YFSETQ.

This chain uses TRBV28 with TRBJ2-5, with TRBD2 as a possible D gene (5 bases). The CDR3 is 15 amino acids. The V gene lost 3 bases and the J gene lost 2 bases, with 13 bases spanning the gap. Looked up from germline, CDR1 is MDHEN and CDR2 is SYDVKM. The CDR3 nucleotides are TGTGCCAGCAGTTTCCCGAAAGCGGTTCAAGAGACCCAGTACTTC. It codes for CASSFPKAVQETQYF.

The chain has TRBV18 and TRBJ2-7; 8 bases line up with TRBD1. V dropped 2 bases and J dropped 6; count of bases not matched to a gene: 15. The germline V gene encodes CDR1 KGHSH and CDR2 LQKENI. CDR3 length: 17 residues. Here the CDR3 DNA reads TGTGCCAGCTCACCAATCGCCGGACAGGGACCCATTGGCGAGCAGTACTTC. Protein product: CASSPIAGQGPIGEQYF.

This rearrangement joins TRBV7-2 to TRBJ2-7; TRBD2 aligns across 9 bases. Germline CDR1 is SGHTA and CDR2 is FQGNSA. The CDR3 consists of 15 residues. The V segment lost 5 bases and the J segment 3 bases; nucleotides outside the gene matches: 8. The CDR3 coding sequence is TGTGCCAGCAGCCCGACTAGCGGAGTAATCTACGAGCAGTACTTC. Amino acid sequence: CASSPTSGVIYEQYF.

This rearrangement joins TRBV5-4 to TRBJ2-1; 7 positions agree with TRBD1. This CDR3 is built from 17 residues. V trimming: 5 bases; J trimming: 6 bases; junction bases outside the gene matches: 17. Germline loops: CDR1 SGHNT, CDR2 YYREEE (reference sequence). The CDR3 DNA reads as TGTGCCAGCAGGACGAGCCCAGGGGGACAGATCTTCAATGAGCAGTTCTTC. As protein: CASRTSPGGQIFNEQFF.

This clone was counted between two and nine times. The CDR3 coding sequence is TGCGCCAGCAGCCAAGAGGTGCTAGCGGGAGTTGGCAAAAACATTCAGTACTTC. It encodes CASSQEVLAGVGKNIQYF. J is TRBJ2-4 and V is TRBV4-3; 10 positions match TRBD2. Germline V gives CDR1 LGHNA, CDR2 YSLEER. The CDR3 loop spans 18 amino acids. V shed 0 bases and J 3 bases; nucleotides not matched to a gene: 8.

The gene calls are TRBV20-1 and TRBJ2-3; 7 positions agree with TRBD2. The V and J ends lost 7 bases and 5 bases, in that order; junction bases with no gene match: 3. Germline CDR1 and CDR2: DFQATT and SNEGSKA (reference sequence). This CDR3 is 11 amino acids long. The CDR3 is CSEWGGDTQYF. The CDR3 DNA sequence: TGCAGTGAGTGGGGGGGAGATACGCAGTATTTT.

This clone occurred a few times. The V and J genes are TRBV4-3 and TRBJ1-2; possibly TRBD1 for D (5 bases). V lost 0 bases, J lost 3 bases, and 8 bases lay in between. Germline CDR1 is LGHNA and CDR2 is YSLEER. There are 14 residues in the CDR3. The DNA of the CDR3 is TGCGCCAGCAGCCAAGACAGGGCGTACTATGGCTACACCTTC. Translating gives CASSQDRAYYGYTF.

The V gene is TRBV2, the J gene TRBJ2-1, with TRBD2 identical over 8 bases. Germline V gives CDR1 SNHLY, CDR2 FYNNEI. Unmatched junction bases numbered 8, after V lost 6 bases and J lost 4 bases. The CDR3 loop spans 15 amino acids. The chain's CDR3 is CASRPSGSFYNEQFF. Here the CDR3 DNA reads TGTGCCAGCAGGCCCAGCGGGAGTTTTTACAATGAGCAGTTCTTC.

This clone was detected only once. The rearrangement joins TRBV25-1 to TRBJ2-6; tentatively, D is TRBD1 (5 bases). Trimming cost V 7 bases and J 0 bases, with 13 bases left between them. The CDR3 covers 16 residues. Per the germline V gene, CDR1 is MGHDK and CDR2 is SYGVNS. CDR3 sequence: CASTDSFYSGANVLTF. The DNA for the CDR3 is TGTGCCAGCACCGACAGCTTCTACTCTGGGGCCAACGTCCTGACTTTC. Filled out from reference TRBV25-1 and TRBJ2-6, the complete variable domain reads EADIYQTPRYLVIGTGKKITLECSQTMGHDKMYWYQQDPGMELHLIHYSYGVNSTEKGDLSSESTVSRIRTEHFPLTLESARPSHTSQYLCASTDSFYSGANVLTFGAGSRLTVL.

Here the CDR3 reads CASSRSYGGRAGNEQFF. In nucleotides, the CDR3 is TGTGCCAGCAGCAGATCATATGGGGGGAGGGCAGGGAATGAGCAGTTCTTC. V usage is TRBV4-2 and J usage is TRBJ2-1; TRBD2 matches at 7 bases. Trimming took 5 bases from V and 7 from J; bases not matched to a gene: 17. CDR1 LGHNA and CDR2 YNFKEQ come from the germline V gene. This CDR3 comprises 17 residues.

The chain employs TRBV28 and TRBJ1-1; no firm D call. The V and J ends lost 7 bases and 4 bases respectively, with 7 bases between them. Germline-derived CDR1 and CDR2 are MDHEN and SYDVKM. The CDR3 covers 11 residues. The CDR3 loop reads CASMRVTEAFF. The CDR3 DNA reads TGTGCCAGCATGCGCGTCACTGAAGCTTTCTTT. Combining the CDR3 with reference TRBV28 and TRBJ1-1 gives the whole variable domain DVKVTQSSRYLVKRTGEKVFLECVQDMDHENMFWYRQDPGLGLRLIYFSYDVKMKEKGDIPEGYSVSREKKERFSLILESASTNQTSMYLCASMRVTEAFFGQGTRLTVV.

V and J are TRBV7-2 and TRBJ2-5; D remains unclear. Trimming pared 3 bases from V and 1 base from J, leaving 9 bases between. CDR1 and CDR2 (germline): SGHTA, FQGNSA. The CDR3 consists of 14 residues. CDR3 protein: CASSFNSLQETQYF. The CDR3 bases are TGTGCCAGCAGCTTTAATAGCCTCCAAGAGACCCAGTACTTC.

This clone was detected a few times. CDR3 region: CASREGLAGLDTQYF. The CDR3, as DNA: TGTGCCAGCAGGGAGGGACTAGCGGGTCTGGATACGCAGTATTTT. This sequence joins TRBV28 and TRBJ2-3; 12 bases line up with TRBD2. V dropped 6 bases and J dropped 6; count of bases not matched to a gene: 7. Germline V gene sequence: CDR1 MDHEN, CDR2 SYDVKM. This CDR3 has 15 amino acids.

This clone was counted a few times. This chain uses TRBV19 with TRBJ1-4, with 10 bases aligning to TRBD1. Germline V lookup: CDR1 LNHDA, CDR2 SQIVND (reference sequence). With 4 bases clipped from V and 13 bases from J, the junction kept 9 bases outside the gene matches. This CDR3 spans 14 amino acids. The CDR3 loop is CASSTGQGLDGLFF. For the CDR3, the DNA is TGTGCCAGTAGTACGGGACAGGGGCTCGACGGACTGTTTTTT. Full variable domain (remainder filled in from reference TRBV19 and TRBJ1-4): DGGITQSPKYLFRKEGQNVTLSCEQNLNHDAMYWYRQDPGQGLRLIYYSQIVNDFQKGDIAEGYSVSREKKESFPLTVTSAQKNPTAFYLCASSTGQGLDGLFFGSGTQLSVL.

J is TRBJ2-5 and V is TRBV27, with TRBD2 matching 9 bases. The end of the DNA aligns better with TRBJ2-7, so the J call may be wrong. In germline, CDR1 is MNHEY, CDR2 SMNVEV (reference sequence). The CDR3 is made up of 14 amino acids. This CDR3 reads CASSLLAGSYEQYF. The CDR3 DNA sequence: TGTGCCAGCAGTTTACTAGCGGGGAGCTACGAGCAGTACTTC.

This clone was seen only a few times. The rearrangement uses TRBV2 and TRBJ2-3; D gene ambiguous. This CDR3 contains 13 residues. V was trimmed by 6 bases and J by 2 bases, leaving 9 bases between them. Germline V gene lookup returns CDR1 SNHLY and CDR2 FYNNEI. CDR3 region: CASRASDTDTQYF. Written as DNA, the CDR3 is TGTGCCAGCAGGGCCTCCGACACAGATACGCAGTATTTT.

The chain combines TRBV9 with TRBJ1-1; 10 nucleotides align to TRBD1. Germline V gene sequence: CDR1 SGDLS, CDR2 YYNGEE. The V gene end was trimmed by 4 bases and the J gene end by 7 bases; junction bases not matched to a gene: 4. CDR3 length: 13 amino acids. This CDR3 is CASSPRTGGEAFF. The DNA of the CDR3 is TGTGCCAGCAGCCCCCGGACAGGGGGTGAAGCTTTCTTT. Drawing the rest from reference TRBV9 and TRBJ1-1, the complete variable domain is DSGVTQTPKHLITATGQRVTLRCSPRSGDLSVYWYQQSLDQGLQFLIQYYNGEERAKGNILERFSAQQFPDLHSELNLSSLELGDSALYFCASSPRTGGEAFFGQGTRLTVV.

Of note for this clone: Other DNA variants within this sample encode the same CDR3. The chain joins TRBV6-6 to TRBJ2-4; the D gene is possibly TRBD1 (5 bases). This CDR3 has 15 residues. V gave up 0 bases and J gave up 1 base, with 7 bases separating them. CDR1 is MNHNY, CDR2 SVGAGI, per germline (reference sequence). CDR3 region: CASSYSSGAKNIQYF. CDR3 nucleotide sequence: TGTGCCAGCAGTTACTCATCAGGGGCCAAAAACATTCAGTACTTC.

As for this clone: The same CDR3 also results from other DNA sequences found in this sample. The rearrangement uses TRBV7-2 and TRBJ2-7, with TRBD2 identical over 10 bases. Germline V lookup: CDR1 SGHTA, CDR2 FQGNSA. This CDR3 has 15 residues. Trimming removed 0 bases from V and 1 base from J; junction bases left unmatched: 0. The CDR3 sequence: CASSLASGGSYEQYF. CDR3 bases: TGTGCCAGCAGCTTAGCTAGCGGGGGGTCCTACGAGCAGTACTTC.

This clone was observed a handful of times. The chain has TRBV7-9 and TRBJ2-5; TRBD1 might be the D (7 bases). The better agreement between TRBJ2-7 and the DNA end casts doubt on the J call. Germline V lookup: CDR1 SEHNR, CDR2 FQNEAQ (reference sequence). The CDR3 runs to 15 residues. This CDR3 is CASSARGASSYEQYF. The CDR3, as DNA: TGTGCCAGCAGCGCCAGGGGGGCGTCCTCCTACGAGCAGTACTTC.

About this clone: This same CDR3 is encoded by further DNA sequences in the sample. The rearrangement uses TRBV20-1 and TRBJ2-7, with D unresolved. The germline V gene encodes CDR1 DFQATT and CDR2 SNEGSKA (reference sequence). The CDR3 loop spans 10 amino acids. V lost 1 base to trimming and J lost 4 bases, with 2 bases between them. In DNA form, the CDR3 reads TGCAGTGCTAGAGCGTACGAGCAGTACTTC. The encoded protein is CSARAYEQYF.